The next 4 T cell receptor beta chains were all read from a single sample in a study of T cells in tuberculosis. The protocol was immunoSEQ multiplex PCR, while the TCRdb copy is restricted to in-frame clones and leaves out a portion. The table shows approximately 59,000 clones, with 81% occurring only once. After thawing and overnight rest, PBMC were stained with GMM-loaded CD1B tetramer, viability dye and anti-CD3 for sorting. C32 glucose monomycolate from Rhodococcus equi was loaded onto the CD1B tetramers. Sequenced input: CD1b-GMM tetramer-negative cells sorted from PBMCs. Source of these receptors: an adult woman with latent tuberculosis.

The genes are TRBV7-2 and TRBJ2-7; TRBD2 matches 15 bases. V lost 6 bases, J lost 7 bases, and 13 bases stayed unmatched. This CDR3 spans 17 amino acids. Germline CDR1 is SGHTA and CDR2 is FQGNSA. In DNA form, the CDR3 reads TGTGCCAGCAGGTCCGGGACTAGCGGGGGGTCCCCCGGGGAGCAGTACTTC. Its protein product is CASRSGTSGGSPGEQYF.

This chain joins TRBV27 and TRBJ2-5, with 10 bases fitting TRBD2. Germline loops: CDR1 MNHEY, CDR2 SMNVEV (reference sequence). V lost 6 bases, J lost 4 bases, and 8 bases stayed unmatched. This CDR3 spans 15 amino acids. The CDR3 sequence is CASRTLAGRRETQYF. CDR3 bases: TGTGCCAGCAGAACACTAGCGGGGAGGCGAGAGACCCAGTACTTC.

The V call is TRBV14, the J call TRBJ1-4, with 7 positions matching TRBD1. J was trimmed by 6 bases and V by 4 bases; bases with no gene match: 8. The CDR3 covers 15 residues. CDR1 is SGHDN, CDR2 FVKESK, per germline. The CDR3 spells CASSPLGGHDEKLFF. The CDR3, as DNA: TGTGCCAGCAGCCCACTAGGGGGCCATGATGAAAAACTGTTTTTT.

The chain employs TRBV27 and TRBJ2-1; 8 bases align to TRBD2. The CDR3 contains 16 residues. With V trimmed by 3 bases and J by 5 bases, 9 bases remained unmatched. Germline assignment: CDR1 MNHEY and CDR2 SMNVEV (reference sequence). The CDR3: CASSFSGGRPDNEQFF. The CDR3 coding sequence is TGTGCCAGCAGTTTTTCCGGCGGGAGGCCGGACAATGAGCAGTTCTTC.